This is a list of T cell receptor beta chains from one sample in a study of blood T cell repertoires in COVID-19. TCRdb keeps only in-frame clones here, not all; method: immunoSEQ multiplex PCR. This table holds about 160,000 clones, 90% to 95% found once. The sequenced sample consisted of peripheral blood. All receptors come from a woman aged 50 to 60 with acute or convalescent COVID-19. The CDR3 runs from the conserved cysteine through the conserved F or W. A D gene is named only where the DNA matches it firmly.

DNA	CDR3	D	length	V	J
TGTGCCAGCAGCGTTTGGGCAGGGGGCTACGAGCAGTACTTC	CASSVWAGGYEQYF	TRBD1	14	TRBV9	TRBJ2-7
TGTGCCAGCAGTTACGGGCAAGCTCACTCTGGAAACACCATATATTTT	CASSYGQAHSGNTIYF	-	16	TRBV6-2/TRBV6-3	TRBJ1-3
TGCGCCAGCAGCTTGGGACAGGGGGCAGGTCAGCCCCAGCATTTT	CASSLGQGAGQPQHF	TRBD1	15	TRBV5-1	TRBJ1-5
TGCGCCAGCAGCCGGACAGGGATCACCGGGGAGCTGTTTTTT	CASSRTGITGELFF	TRBD1	14	TRBV5-1	TRBJ2-2
TGTGCCAGCAGCAAACTCCCGGGAAGCACCTACGAGCAGTACTTC	CASSKLPGSTYEQYF	-	15	TRBV7-2	TRBJ2-7
TGTGCCAGCAGCCCTCGGGGAAGCGGCGGTCAGTTCTTC	CASSPRGSGGQFF	-	13	TRBV3-1/TRBV3-2	TRBJ2-1
TGTGCCAGCTGGGACAGGTTATTGAATGAGCAGTTCTTC	CASWDRLLNEQFF	TRBD1	13	TRBV19	TRBJ2-1
TGTGCCAGTAGTGGAGGGGCATGGACTAATGAAAAACTGTTTTTT	CASSGGAWTNEKLFF	-	15	TRBV19	TRBJ1-4
TGTGCCACCAGCAGTGGACAGTGGAACACTGAAGCTTTCTTT	CATSSGQWNTEAFF	-	14	TRBV15	TRBJ1-1
TGCGCCAGCAGCCTCTCCCGGGACTTAGGGAACGAGCAGTACTTC	CASSLSRDLGNEQYF	-	15	TRBV4-1	TRBJ2-7